This TCR beta chain stems from a study of identical twins (TCRdb year 2016). At the level of the whole study: To test whether fetal clonotypes persist, the study used deep sequencing on TCR alpha and beta repertoires from monozygotic twins, unrelated adults of various ages, and cord blood. To rule out contamination, replicate twin experiments were performed at different times with different library preparation protocols.

Points the paper makes about the study in general: Fewer insertions were carried by abundant cord blood beta clonotypes, a similar but weaker trend appeared in young adult naive repertoires, and no such trend appeared in memory repertoires. In beta out-of-frame sequences, excess twin sharing was weaker, because having fewer shared sequences lowered the signal-to-noise ratio. Zero-insertion analyses could be partly confounded by invariant T cells such as MAIT and iNKT, although diverse VJ usage argued against such confounding for most clonotypes. Recombination models systematically underestimated out-of-frame TCR alpha sharing in monozygotic twins but agreed with sharing between unrelated individuals. Because the same donors could not be followed over many years, the conclusions relied on cross-sectional statistical analysis. Out-of-frame TCR alpha sequences shared between twins showed an excess of low generation-probability sequences compared with coincidental sharing between unrelated individuals.

Every donor in the study was a healthy Caucasian. Three pairs of female monozygotic twins, all aged about 18 to 30 years, were included in the twin cohort. Using Miltenyi CD45RO+ enrichment and human naive T-cell isolation kits, memory (CD45RO+) and naive T cells were isolated from PBMC. V trim: 5 bases; J trim: 0 bases; unmatched bases: 8. According to the germline V gene, CDR1 reads SGHAT and CDR2 reads FQNNGV. The CDR3 runs 17 amino acids, cysteine and phenylalanine included. CDR3 DNA is the only sequence kept; it has 51 bases, read in frame from the first base. Comments on this clonotype: No antigen is known for it. It has no much larger one-base neighbor in the sample; base qualities were not kept.

Libraries were constructed by 5' RACE. Sequencer: Illumina HiSeq 2000. A universal primer binding site was introduced by template switching, and a unique molecular identifier was present in the final cDNA, enabling accurate counting of TCR cDNA molecules. First-strand cDNA for TCR alpha and beta chains was synthesized from specific primers in the conserved constant-segment region. To control for contamination, each cDNA library was double barcoded with a SMART-Mk sample barcode plus Illumina barcodes. TruSeq adapter sequences and Illumina sample barcodes were added in two successive PCR steps. The TCR alpha and beta cDNA libraries were sequenced on the Illumina HiSeq platform using custom primers. Under the source paper's analysis protocol: Unique molecular identifiers were extracted from raw reads with MiGEC, and CDR3 positions were determined with MiXCR. Recombination models were inferred per individual with the repgenHMM and IGoR tools using an EM algorithm. The tcR package in R was used for shared clonotype analysis, with sharing normalized by the product of cloneset sizes. To study raw recombination without the effects of thymic and clonal selection, out-of-frame nonproductive sequences were analyzed. TCRdb reprocessing: public reads trimmed at Q25 with fastp, clones called with MiXCR, in-frame beta chains kept. Every entry covers one CDR3 protein and lists the most common genes and DNA from its rows. The V and J calls, along with clone size, are taken from TCRdb and not from the paper's own processing. This sample holds about 260,000 distinct CDR3 sequences; roughly 7% were observed only once. The ten top clones hold approximately 3.6% of the sample.

These data were also filed under a second study, of yellow fever vaccine responses in identical twins. From that second study: According to the authors, the vaccine-induced T cell response in identical twins seemed to be partly convergent and partly specific to each individual. In identical twins, the study followed T cell clones that responded to the vaccine with precision.

This sequence uses TRBV11-2 and TRBJ2-3, with 10 bases aligning to TRBD2. Sequenced: memory (CD45RO+) T cells sorted from blood. According to the study, the label for this sample's cell subset or site signals: CD45RO+ enriched T cells. This clonotype was sampled from a woman in her late teens or twenties in good health. The nucleotide sequence is given as TGTGCCAGCAGCCTACTAGCGGGACGCACTAGCACAGATACGCAGTATTTT. Translated, this is CASSLLAGRTSTDTQYF.